The clone carrying this TCR beta chain was recorded a few times. Libraries were prepared by immunoSEQ multiplex PCR; TCRdb keeps only in-frame clonotypes and omits some of them. The profile covers approximately 30,000 clones, with 90% appearing a single time and about 1% taken by the ten largest. The data originate from a study of blood T cell repertoires in COVID-19. Study-level information: In each case, the material was cDNA or gDNA derived from T cells, B-cell-depleted T cells, or PBMCs.

The CDR3 consists of 14 residues. Germline CDR1 SEHNR, CDR2 FQNEAQ (reference sequence). J lost 4 bases, V lost 5 bases, and 7 bases had no gene match. The chain links TRBV7-9 to TRBJ1-1, with TRBD1 matching 7 bases. Sample: peripheral blood. The receptor was isolated from a man aged 65 to 79 with active or convalescent COVID-19. The CDR3 bases are TGTGCCAGCAGCGAAGCACAGGGGTCCACTGAAGCTTTCTTT. Protein sequence: CASSEAQGSTEAFF.